The next 25 T cell receptor beta chains were all read from a single sample in a study of control samples from healthy donors and cancer patients. The protocol was immunoSEQ multiplex PCR, while the TCRdb copy is restricted to in-frame clones and leaves out a portion. The table has approximately 160,000 clones, roughly nine tenths seen once. What was sequenced was blood. These receptors were obtained from a woman between 25 and 40 years old in good health.

In DNA form, the CDR3 reads TGTGCCAGCACCCCCCCGGGAGCGGGAAGGTACGAGCAGTACTTC. Its protein product is CASTPPGAGRYEQYF. The V call is TRBV6-2 or TRBV6-3, the J call TRBJ2-7; 7 bases are shared with TRBD2. The germline V gene has CDR1 MNHEY and CDR2 SVGEGT. This CDR3 spans 15 amino acids. Unmatched junction bases numbered 13, after V lost 7 bases and J lost 4 bases.

This clone was seen a handful of times. V gene TRBV28 combines with J gene TRBJ2-1; 11 nucleotides line up with TRBD2. Per germline, CDR1 MDHEN and CDR2 SYDVKM. This CDR3 contains 16 residues. J was trimmed by 6 bases and V by 3 bases; bases with no gene match: 7. The CDR3 bases are TGTGCCAGCAGTTTCTTGGGACTAGCGGAGCTCAATGAGCAGTTCTTC. This codes for CASSFLGLAELNEQFF.

On this clone: The sample contains more than one DNA sequence encoding this CDR3. This chain links TRBV12-3 or TRBV12-4 with TRBJ1-2, with D hard to call. With 5 bases removed from V and 5 bases from J, the gap between germline ends came to 12 bases. The CDR3 spans 13 residues. CDR3 sequence (DNA): TGTGCCAGCAGTCCCGGACGGTCATATGGCTACACCTTC. Translation gives CASSPGRSYGYTF.

This clone has more than one count but fewer than ten. The rearrangement joins TRBV6-5 to TRBJ1-5; possible D gene TRBD1, 5 bases. V was clipped by 7 bases and J by 1 base, with 11 bases between them. This CDR3 spans 14 amino acids. Germline V lookup: CDR1 MNHEY, CDR2 SVGAGI. The CDR3 coding sequence is TGTGCCAGCATTTTAGGGGACAGCAATCAGCCCCAGCATTTT. It translates to CASILGDSNQPQHF.

This chain joins TRBV7-8 and TRBJ2-7; 7 bases map to TRBD1. In germline, CDR1 is SGHVS, CDR2 FQNEAQ. CDR3 length: 14 residues. J lost 3 bases, V lost 5 bases, and 7 bases had no gene match. The DNA for the CDR3 is TGTGCCAGCAGCCGAGGGGACAGCGGCTACGAGCAGTACTTC. Its translation: CASSRGDSGYEQYF. Based on the CDR3 plus reference TRBV7-8 and TRBJ2-7, the full variable domain is GAGVSQSPRYKVAKRGQDVALRCDPISGHVSLFWYQQALGQGPEFLTYFQNEAQLDKSGLPSDRFFAERPEGSVSTLKIQRTQQEDSAVYLCASSRGDSGYEQYFGPGTRLTVT.

The V call is TRBV11-2, the J call TRBJ1-1; the D is unclear. V was trimmed by 5 bases and J by 6 bases, leaving 10 bases between them. CDR3 length: 12 amino acids. Germline V gene sequence: CDR1 SGHAT, CDR2 FQNNGV. The CDR3 protein is CASSPWGAEAFF. DNA of the CDR3: TGTGCCAGCAGCCCCTGGGGTGCTGAAGCTTTCTTT. The whole variable domain, filled in from reference TRBV11-2 and TRBJ1-1, reads EAGVAQSPRYKIIEKRQSVAFWCNPISGHATLYWYQQILGQGPKLLIQFQNNGVVDDSQLPKDRFSAERLKGVDSTLKIQPAKLEDSAVYLCASSPWGAEAFFGQGTRLTVV.

The sample holds one count of this clone. This rearrangement joins TRBV10-2 to TRBJ2-1, with 7 nucleotides matching TRBD2. V lost 8 bases, J lost 2 bases, and 3 bases stayed unmatched. Germline values: CDR1 WSHSY, CDR2 SAAADI. The CDR3 sequence is 13 residues long. The CDR3 DNA follows: TGCGCCAGCGGACTAGGGGCCTACAATGAGCAGTTCTTC. Residues: CASGLGAYNEQFF.

The chain recombines TRBV7-9 with TRBJ1-1; D may be TRBD1 (5 bases). There are 12 residues in the CDR3. V was trimmed by 7 bases and J by 10 bases, leaving 16 bases between them. CDR1 is SEHNR, CDR2 FQNEAQ, per germline (reference sequence). CDR3 nucleotides: TGTGCCAGCACCAAGGGTGAGGGGAGAGCTTTCTTT. It translates to CASTKGEGRAFF. The entire variable domain, with the rest obtained from reference TRBV7-9 and TRBJ1-1, is as follows: DTGVSQNPRHKITKRGQNVTFRCDPISEHNRLYWYRQTLGQGPEFLTYFQNEAQLEKSRLLSDRFSAERPKGSFSTLEIQRTEQGDSAMYLCASTKGEGRAFFGQGTRLTVV.

J is TRBJ2-6 and V is TRBV18; no definite D call. The CDR3 spans 14 residues. CDR1 and CDR2 (germline): KGHSH, LQKENI. V was trimmed by 4 bases and J by 2 bases, leaving 6 bases between them. The CDR3 loop reads CASSLPPGANVLTF. Written as DNA, the CDR3 is TGTGCCAGCTCACTTCCTCCTGGGGCCAACGTCCTGACTTTC.

This clone is a singleton in its sample. The chain recombines TRBV7-3 with TRBJ2-1; 10 bases align to TRBD2. The CDR3 is 19 amino acids. Per germline, CDR1 SGHTA and CDR2 FQGTGA. V was pared by 3 bases and J by 4 bases, with 15 bases of the junction left unmatched. This CDR3 reads CASSFLAQALAGHYNEQFF. In DNA, the CDR3 is TGTGCCAGCAGCTTTCTAGCCCAGGCACTAGCGGGACATTACAATGAGCAGTTCTTC.

The chain employs TRBV7-3 and TRBJ2-1, with D maybe TRBD2 (5 bases). CDR1 is SGHTA, CDR2 FQGTGA, per germline. CDR3 length: 12 residues. Trimming removed 4 bases from V and 6 bases from J, with 7 bases in between. The CDR3 coding sequence is TGTGCCAGCAGCTCCACTAGCAATGAGCAGTTCTTC. It is translated as CASSSTSNEQFF.

In regard to this clone: The same CDR3 also results from other DNA sequences found in this sample. The chain employs TRBV19 and TRBJ1-1, with unresolved D. The CDR3 is 13 residues long. V was pared by 3 bases and J by 2 bases, with 7 bases between. Germline V gene sequence: CDR1 LNHDA, CDR2 SQIVND (reference sequence). The CDR3 coding sequence is TGTGCCAGTAGTATCGGAGTAAACACTGAAGCTTTCTTT. Translated, it gives CASSIGVNTEAFF.

V is TRBV10-3 and J is TRBJ2-3; a possible D gene is TRBD2 (5 bases). The CDR3 has 15 amino acids. Per germline, CDR1 ENHRY and CDR2 SYGVKD. Deletions cut 3 bases from V and 4 bases from J, with 14 bases between. The CDR3 is CAISDWSSKADTQYF. The CDR3 DNA reads as TGTGCCATCAGTGATTGGTCTAGCAAAGCAGATACGCAGTATTTT.

The gene calls are TRBV12-2 and TRBJ1-5. TRBV12-2 is labeled a pseudogene. The CDR3 length is 15 residues. CDR3 sequence (DNA): TGTGCAAGTCGCTTGATCCCGACGGCTTATCAGCCCCAGCATTTT. Protein: CASRLIPTAYQPQHF.

The chain recombines TRBV24-1 with TRBJ2-5; D uncertain. Germline lookup yields CDR1 KGHDR and CDR2 SFDVKD. Trimming shortened V by 2 bases and J by 0 bases, and 3 bases separated the two germline ends. The CDR3 covers 13 residues. In nucleotides, the CDR3 is TGTGCCACCAGTGATTGGGACCAAGAGACCCAGTACTTC. This encodes CATSDWDQETQYF.

The chain recombines TRBV2 with TRBJ1-5; D is undetermined. This CDR3 region has 15 residues. Germline-derived CDR1 and CDR2 are SNHLY and FYNNEI. The germline V and J ends were trimmed by 8 bases and 0 bases, with 14 bases remaining between them. The CDR3 region is CASARATYSNQPQHF. CDR3 coding DNA: TGTGCCAGCGCTCGGGCAACCTATAGCAATCAGCCCCAGCATTTT.

With regard to this clone: Additional DNA sequences in this sample encode the identical CDR3. This chain uses TRBV19 with TRBJ1-5, with D unresolved. The V end lost 6 bases, the J end lost 1 base, and 7 bases lay between the germline ends. The germline V gene encodes CDR1 LNHDA and CDR2 SQIVND (reference sequence). The CDR3 spans 13 residues. The CDR3 DNA follows: TGTGCCAGTAGAGGTCAGAGCAATCAGCCCCAGCATTTT. Translating it yields CASRGQSNQPQHF.

This rearrangement joins TRBV9 to TRBJ1-3, with 7 bases fitting TRBD1. The germline gives CDR1 SGDLS, CDR2 YYNGEE. The CDR3 has 14 residues. With 0 bases clipped from V and 4 bases from J, the junction kept 1 base outside the gene matches. Written as DNA, the CDR3 is TGTGCCAGCAGCGTAGGGGGACAGGGAAACACCATATATTTT. Protein sequence: CASSVGGQGNTIYF.

The rearrangement uses TRBV3-1 (or the pseudogene TRBV3-2) and TRBJ1-2; D remains ambiguous. Germline CDR1 is LGHDT and CDR2 is YNNKEL (reference sequence). The CDR3 is 10 residues long. The V end lost 1 base, the J end lost 14 bases, and 8 bases lay between the germline ends. The DNA of the CDR3 is TGTGCCAGCAGCCAAGGTTCGGAGACCTTC. Protein sequence: CASSQGSETF.

V gene TRBV5-1 combines with J gene TRBJ2-1; the match to TRBD2 covers 12 bases. After removal of 0 bases from V and 6 bases from J, the junction contained 13 bases not matched to a gene. Germline CDR1 is SGHRS and CDR2 is YFSETQ. The CDR3 consists of 19 residues. CDR3 nucleotide sequence: TGCGCCAGCAGCTTGGAGGCTAGCGGGAGGGCTGCAGTTTCCAATGAGCAGTTCTTC. It yields the protein CASSLEASGRAAVSNEQFF.

The chain recombines TRBV15 with TRBJ2-5; D not certain. CDR3 length: 13 amino acids. CDR1 is LNHNV and CDR2 is YYDKDF in the germline V gene (reference sequence). With 1 base removed from V and 5 bases from J, the gap between germline ends came to 8 bases. The CDR3 loop reads CATSRVKWETQYF. As DNA, the CDR3 is TGTGCCACCAGCAGAGTCAAATGGGAGACCCAGTACTTC.

The chain couples TRBV24-1 to TRBJ2-3; 12 bases agree with TRBD2. Germline CDR1 KGHDR, CDR2 SFDVKD. The ends lost 6 bases at V and 7 bases at J; junction bases unmatched: 4. This CDR3 region has 14 residues. The CDR3 here is CATSLTSGRNTQYF. The DNA for the CDR3 is TGTGCCACCAGTTTGACTAGCGGGAGAAATACGCAGTATTTT.

The rearrangement joins TRBV18 to TRBJ1-2; D gene unclear. V lost 1 base and J 8 bases, leaving 20 bases between the germline ends. Germline CDR1 reads KGHSH; CDR2 reads LQKENI. CDR3 size: 16 residues. The CDR3 sequence is CASSPRGRAVTSGYTF. In DNA, the CDR3 is TGTGCCAGCTCACCACGAGGGCGGGCGGTTACCAGCGGCTACACCTTC.

The chain is built from TRBV30 and TRBJ1-5; D unclear. The ends were cut back, 2 bases at V and 0 bases at J, with 8 bases in the middle. The CDR3 covers 14 residues. Germline CDR1 reads GTSNPN; CDR2 reads SVGIG (reference sequence). The CDR3 nucleotides are TGTGCCTGGAGTCGTACCGATAGCAATCAGCCCCAGCATTTT. Protein sequence: CAWSRTDSNQPQHF.

The rearrangement uses TRBV6-5 and TRBJ1-2; 10 bases fit TRBD1. This CDR3 comprises 14 residues. Germline-derived CDR1 and CDR2 are MNHEY and SVGAGI. Trimming took 0 bases from V and 8 from J; bases not matched to a gene: 3. The CDR3: CASSYSRTGGGYTF. As DNA, the CDR3 is TGTGCCAGCAGTTACTCGAGGACAGGGGGAGGCTACACCTTC.